A single sample gave rise to the 27 T cell receptor beta chains below, sequenced in a study of regulatory T cells in long-lasting Graves disease. As for time point: newly diagnosed GD, antithyroid drugs for less than 3 months. The TCR library was made from RNA extracted from PBMCs. The authors built TCR beta libraries using iRepertoire HTBI primers and Arm-PCR of CDR3 regions. TCRdb analysed the multiplex PCR reads with MiXCR anew, one entry per CDR3 protein. Seen here are about 440,000 distinct CDR3 sequences, roughly 17% observed once, and the top ten hold about 23%. These data also formed part of another study, on T cells in Graves' hyperthyroidism and ophthalmopathy.

The input for sequencing was peripheral blood mononuclear cells (PBMCs), taken at new diagnosis, from a patient treated with antithyroid drugs. These receptors all stem from a woman between 18 and 29 years old with Graves disease.

This clonotype has a handful of counts. The gene calls are TRBV6-1 and TRBJ2-7, with D possibly being TRBD1 or TRBD2 (5 bases each). CDR1 and CDR2 (germline): MNHNS, SASEGT. V gave up 7 bases and J gave up 0 bases, with 16 bases separating them. The CDR3 consists of 15 residues. The CDR3 protein is CASKVGGTTSYEQYF. The DNA for the CDR3 is TGTGCCAGCAAGGTTGGGGGAACGACCTCCTACGAGCAGTACTTC.

As to this clonotype: Relative to the germline gene, one junction end is altered; a read error may explain this. The chain recombines TRBV5-1 with TRBJ2-4; 7 bases are shared with TRBD1. From germline, CDR1 is SGHRS and CDR2 YFSETQ. This CDR3 region has 14 residues. CDR3 sequence (DNA): TGCGCCAGCAGCACCGGGACAGCCCAAAACATTCAGTACTTC. Its protein product is CASSTGTAQNIQYF. The complete variable domain, with remaining parts taken from reference TRBV5-1 and TRBJ2-4, reads KAGVTQTPRYLIKTRGQQVTLSCSPISGHRSVSWYQQTPGQGLQFLFEYFSETQRNKGNFPGRFSGRQFSNSRSEMNVSTLELGDSALYLCASSTGTAQNIQYFGAGTRLSVL.

This clonotype occurred many times. The chain recombines TRBV15 with TRBJ2-1; D may be TRBD2 (5 bases). V was trimmed by 5 bases and J by 0 bases, leaving 8 bases between them. Germline CDR1 reads LNHNV; CDR2 reads YYDKDF (reference sequence). The CDR3 has 14 amino acids. The CDR3 is CATSERSSYNEQFF. The CDR3 nucleotides read TGTGCCACCAGCGAGCGGAGCTCCTACAATGAGCAGTTCTTC.

This clonotype was seen repeatedly, ten times or more. The chain links TRBV28 to TRBJ2-2, with unresolved D. The CDR3 runs 16 residues. V lost 6 bases and J lost 2, with 16 bases in between. Germline CDR1 is MDHEN and CDR2 is SYDVKM. DNA for the CDR3: TGTGCCAGCAGCACCACAAACGGATTCAACACCGGGGAGCTGTTTTTT. Protein: CASSTTNGFNTGELFF.

A few counts support this clonotype. The genes are TRBV11-2 and TRBJ2-3, with D unclear. Germline lookup yields CDR1 SGHAT and CDR2 FQNNGV. The length of the CDR3 is 12 residues. V was cut by 10 bases and J by 2 bases, with 10 bases left in between. The CDR3 coding sequence is TGTGCCATCTTGAGACTCACAGATACGCAGTATTTT. Protein sequence: CAILRLTDTQYF. The full variable domain, rest sourced from reference TRBV11-2 and TRBJ2-3, is EAGVAQSPRYKIIEKRQSVAFWCNPISGHATLYWYQQILGQGPKLLIQFQNNGVVDDSQLPKDRFSAERLKGVDSTLKIQPAKLEDSAVYLCAILRLTDTQYFGPGTRLTVL.

V gene TRBV6-1 combines with J gene TRBJ2-5; possible D gene TRBD1, 5 bases. Trimming took off 6 bases at V and 2 bases at J, with 10 bases between the two ends. This CDR3 has 13 residues. The V gene's germline CDR1 is MNHNS and CDR2 SASEGT. CDR3 sequence (DNA): TGTGCCAGCAGGGCCCGACAGCAAGAGACCCAGTACTTC. Its protein product is CASRARQQETQYF.

This clonotype was seen ten or more times. The chain employs TRBV28 and TRBJ2-7; perhaps TRBD2 as D (6 bases). Germline assignment: CDR1 MDHEN and CDR2 SYDVKM. This CDR3 comprises 16 residues. Trimming shortened V by 6 bases and J by 2 bases, and 20 bases separated the two germline ends. The CDR3 loop is CASSTPGEEGTYEQYF. The CDR3 coding sequence is TGTGCCAGCAGCACCCCAGGCGAGGAGGGCACCTACGAGCAGTACTTC.

Of note for this clonotype: A much larger clone lies a single base off, so this may be a read error. The rearrangement links TRBV2 to TRBJ2-7; TRBD2 matches at 8 bases. CDR3 size: 14 residues. Per the germline V gene, CDR1 is SNHLY and CDR2 is FYNNEI. The CDR3 region is CASSTGLAPDERYF. The CDR3 nucleotides read TGTGCCAGCAGTACCGGACTAGCTCCCGACGAGCGGTACTTC.

The rearrangement joins TRBV5-1 to TRBJ2-1; 8 nucleotides align to TRBD2. Germline CDR1 reads SGHRS; CDR2 reads YFSETQ. The CDR3 is 16 residues long. The V segment lost 4 bases and the J segment 3 bases; nucleotides outside the gene matches: 9. CDR3 region: CASSQTASGSYNEQFF. The CDR3 region has the DNA TGCGCCAGCAGCCAGACCGCCAGCGGGAGCTACAATGAGCAGTTCTTC.

This clonotype was counted a few times. V and J are TRBV20-1 and TRBJ2-7; 8 positions agree with TRBD1. The CDR3 consists of 16 residues. Germline V lookup: CDR1 DFQATT, CDR2 SNEGSKA (reference sequence). The J segment lost 0 bases and the V segment lost 6 bases, leaving 13 bases of the junction unmatched. CDR3 in amino acids: CSATGTGRRFSYEQYF. Written as DNA, the CDR3 is TGCAGTGCAACCGGGACAGGCCGGAGGTTCTCCTACGAGCAGTACTTC.

This clonotype was seen at least ten times. V and J are TRBV5-5 and TRBJ2-5; no firm D call. CDR1 is SGHKS, CDR2 YYEKEE, per germline (reference sequence). V dropped 0 bases and J dropped 4 bases, with 22 bases sitting between them. The CDR3 runs to 18 residues. CDR3 amino acids: CASSLGLPVGLFPETQYF. For the CDR3, the DNA is TGTGCCAGCAGCTTGGGCCTCCCCGTAGGGCTGTTCCCAGAGACCCAGTACTTC.

This clonotype was counted only a few times. The chain is built from TRBV5-8 and TRBJ2-3; D gene ambiguous. Germline CDR1 is SGHTS and CDR2 is YDEGEE. The CDR3 loop spans 13 amino acids. Trimming removed 7 bases at V and 6 bases at J, with 15 bases between. The CDR3 DNA sequence: TGTGCCAGCGACCTTGGAGCGACGGATACGCAGTATTTT. The encoded protein is CASDLGATDTQYF.

There are a few counts of this clonotype. The V call is TRBV6-2 or TRBV6-3, the J call TRBJ2-3; D might be TRBD2 (5 bases). Germline-derived CDR1 and CDR2 are MNHEY and SVGEGT. The CDR3 spans 13 residues. Deletions cut 8 bases from V and 4 bases from J, with 13 bases between. CDR3 DNA: TGTGCCAGCCGCCGGGATAGCGCAGATACGCAGTATTTT. It encodes CASRRDSADTQYF.

This clonotype was seen a handful of times. The chain couples TRBV25-1 to TRBJ2-7; D unclear. Between the trimmed V and J ends, which lost 5 bases and 5 bases, there was a span of 19 bases. Per the germline V gene, CDR1 is MGHDK and CDR2 is SYGVNS. The CDR3 is made up of 15 amino acids. The chain's CDR3 is CASSTPRTARDEQYF. CDR3 sequence (DNA): TGTGCCAGCAGTACCCCCCGGACCGCAAGGGACGAGCAGTACTTC.

This clonotype was found a few times. The rearrangement links TRBV5-6 to TRBJ1-1; the D gene is possibly TRBD1 (5 bases). The germline gives CDR1 SGHDT, CDR2 YYEEEE. V was pared by 3 bases and J by 4 bases, with 13 bases between. The CDR3 has 14 amino acids. CDR3 amino acids: CASSWTGGSTEAFF. In DNA form, the CDR3 reads TGTGCCAGCAGCTGGACCGGGGGAAGCACTGAAGCTTTCTTT.

This clonotype was picked up many times. The gene calls are TRBV7-2 and TRBJ2-5; a possible D gene is TRBD2 (6 bases). The V end was cut by 5 bases, the J end by 3 bases, with 7 bases between. CDR1 is SGHTA, CDR2 FQGNSA, per germline. The CDR3 is 12 residues long. The CDR3 loop is CASSTGEETQYF. In DNA, the CDR3 is TGTGCCAGCAGCACGGGAGAAGAGACCCAGTACTTC.

Many counts were recorded for this clonotype. This sequence joins TRBV7-9 and TRBJ1-2; 7 positions match TRBD1. The CDR3 runs 17 residues. J gave up 8 bases and V 1 base, and 16 bases lay outside the gene matches. Germline V gene data show CDR1 as SEHNR and CDR2 as FQNEAQ (reference sequence). The chain's CDR3 is CASSLGLGTGTVGGYTF. The DNA for the CDR3 is TGTGCCAGCAGCTTAGGGCTGGGAACCGGGACAGTGGGCGGCTACACCTTC.

This clonotype was observed a handful of times. The gene calls are TRBV7-2 and TRBJ2-7; no definite D call. V lost 2 bases and J 3 bases, leaving 8 bases between the germline ends. The CDR3 is 13 amino acids. Germline CDR1 reads SGHTA; CDR2 reads FQGNSA. The CDR3 DNA sequence: TGTGCCAGCAGCTTAAGGAAATACTACGAGCAGTACTTC. Protein product: CASSLRKYYEQYF.

The J gene is TRBJ1-1, the V gene TRBV20-1; D gene ambiguous. Germline CDR1 is DFQATT and CDR2 is SNEGSKA (reference sequence). The CDR3 is made up of 13 amino acids. V was pared by 3 bases and J by 1 base, with 9 bases between. CDR3 sequence: CSASFWGNTEAFF. In DNA form, the CDR3 reads TGCAGTGCTAGTTTTTGGGGGAACACTGAAGCTTTCTTT.

The V gene is TRBV5-1, the J gene TRBJ1-5; 8 bases match TRBD1. This CDR3 has 15 residues. Per the germline V gene, CDR1 is SGHRS and CDR2 is YFSETQ. The V gene end was trimmed by 4 bases and the J gene end by 4 bases; junction bases not matched to a gene: 7. This CDR3 is CASSPGTGLNQPQHF. Here the CDR3 DNA reads TGCGCCAGCAGCCCGGGGACAGGCCTTAATCAGCCCCAGCATTTT.

This clonotype was found a few times. This chain joins TRBV20-1 and TRBJ2-7; TRBD2 matches at 11 bases. The V gene's germline CDR1 is DFQATT and CDR2 SNEGSKA (reference sequence). V trimming: 6 bases; J trimming: 5 bases; junction bases outside the gene matches: 9. The CDR3 has 14 amino acids. The DNA for the CDR3 is TGCAGTGCCCTACCACTAGCGGGAGTCCACGAGCAGTACTTC. This translates into CSALPLAGVHEQYF.

This clonotype was observed a few times. The chain carries TRBV9 and TRBJ1-6; 8 bases fit TRBD1. Looked up from germline, CDR1 is SGDLS and CDR2 is YYNGEE. The CDR3 loop spans 15 amino acids. V gave up 4 bases and J gave up 5 bases; unmatched junction bases: 5. The CDR3 nucleotides are TGTGCCAGCAGCATTGGGACAGGCAATAATTCACCCCTCCACTTT. Protein product: CASSIGTGNNSPLHF.

The rearrangement links TRBV20-1 to TRBJ2-1, with 7 positions matching TRBD2. The germline CDR1 and CDR2 sequences are DFQATT and SNEGSKA (reference sequence). CDR3 length: 18 amino acids. With V trimmed by 0 bases and J by 7 bases, 18 bases remained unmatched. CDR3 residues: CSARDYSTTSEASNEQFF. DNA for the CDR3: TGCAGTGCTAGAGATTATTCCACAACTAGCGAGGCTTCTAATGAGCAGTTCTTC.

V gene TRBV28 combines with J gene TRBJ2-1, with TRBD1 identical over 8 bases. There are 15 residues in the CDR3. Germline values: CDR1 MDHEN, CDR2 SYDVKM. Trimming at V came to 4 bases and at J to 9 bases, leaving 11 bases not matched to a gene. CDR3 region: CASSSSRTGKSEQFF. The CDR3 DNA is TGTGCCAGCAGTTCCTCTAGGACAGGGAAGAGTGAGCAGTTCTTC. Combining the CDR3 with reference TRBV28 and TRBJ2-1 gives the whole variable domain DVKVTQSSRYLVKRTGEKVFLECVQDMDHENMFWYRQDPGLGLRLIYFSYDVKMKEKGDIPEGYSVSREKKERFSLILESASTNQTSMYLCASSSSRTGKSEQFFGPGTRLTVL.

The chain uses TRBV18 and TRBJ2-5; D could derive from TRBD1 or TRBD2 (5 bases each). Trimming left V 2 bases short and J 1 base short, with 14 bases between. Per the germline V gene, CDR1 is KGHSH and CDR2 is LQKENI. CDR3 length: 16 amino acids. Here the CDR3 DNA reads TGTGCCAGCTCACCAGGGTGGAGGACACTCCAAGAGACCCAGTACTTC. Its translation is CASSPGWRTLQETQYF.

Comments on this clonotype: Since a much larger clone is just one base distant, this may be a read error. The chain has TRBV29-1 and TRBJ2-1, with a tentative D call TRBD1 (6 bases). Germline values: CDR1 SQVTM, CDR2 ANQGSEA. There are 13 residues in the CDR3. Written as DNA, the CDR3 is TGCAGCGGAGCCGGGACAACCAACAATGAGCAGTCCTTC. This translates into CSGAGTTNNEQSF.

This clonotype was seen at least ten times. V usage is TRBV10-1 and J usage is TRBJ2-5; 13 bases match TRBD2. The CDR3 loop spans 17 amino acids. The germline V gene has CDR1 WNHNN and CDR2 SYGVQD (reference sequence). V trimming: 0 bases; J trimming: 4 bases; junction bases outside the gene matches: 5. CDR3 coding DNA: TGCGCCAGCAGTGAGTCCGCGGGACTAGCGGGACGAGAGACCCAGTACTTC. Translated, it gives CASSESAGLAGRETQYF.